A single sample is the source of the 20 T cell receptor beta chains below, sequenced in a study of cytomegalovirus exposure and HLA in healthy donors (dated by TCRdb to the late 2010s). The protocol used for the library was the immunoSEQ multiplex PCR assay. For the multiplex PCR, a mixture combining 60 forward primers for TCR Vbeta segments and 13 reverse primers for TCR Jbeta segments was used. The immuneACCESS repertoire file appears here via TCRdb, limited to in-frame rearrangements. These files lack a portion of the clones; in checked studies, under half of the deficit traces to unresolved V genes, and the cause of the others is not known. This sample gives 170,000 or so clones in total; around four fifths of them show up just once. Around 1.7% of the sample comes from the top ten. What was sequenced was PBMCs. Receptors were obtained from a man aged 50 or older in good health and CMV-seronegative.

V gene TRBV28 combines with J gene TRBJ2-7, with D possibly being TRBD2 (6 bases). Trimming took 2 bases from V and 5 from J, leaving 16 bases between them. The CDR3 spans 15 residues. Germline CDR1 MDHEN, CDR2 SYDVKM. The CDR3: CASSLKWGVGHEQYF. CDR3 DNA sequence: TGTGCCAGCAGTTTAAAATGGGGGGTTGGCCACGAGCAGTACTTC.

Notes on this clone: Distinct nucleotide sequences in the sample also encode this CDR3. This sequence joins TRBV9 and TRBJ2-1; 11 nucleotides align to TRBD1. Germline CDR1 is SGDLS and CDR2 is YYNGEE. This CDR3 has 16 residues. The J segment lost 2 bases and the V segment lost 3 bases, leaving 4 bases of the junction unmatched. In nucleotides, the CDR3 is TGTGCCAGCAGCGCGCCGGGACAGGGGGCCTACAATGAGCAGTTCTTC. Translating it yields CASSAPGQGAYNEQFF.

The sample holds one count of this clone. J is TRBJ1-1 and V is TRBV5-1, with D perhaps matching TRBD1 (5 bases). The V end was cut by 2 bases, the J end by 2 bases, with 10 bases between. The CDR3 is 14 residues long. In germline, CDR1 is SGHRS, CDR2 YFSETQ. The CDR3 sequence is CASSFDGQNTEAFF. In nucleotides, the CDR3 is TGCGCCAGCAGCTTTGACGGACAAAACACTGAAGCTTTCTTT.

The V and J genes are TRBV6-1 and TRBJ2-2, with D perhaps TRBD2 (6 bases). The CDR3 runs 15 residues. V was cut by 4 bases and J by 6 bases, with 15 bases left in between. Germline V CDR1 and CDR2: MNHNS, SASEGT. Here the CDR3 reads CASSVGTGSAGELFF. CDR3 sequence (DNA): TGTGCCAGCAGTGTCGGGACTGGGTCCGCCGGGGAGCTGTTTTTT.

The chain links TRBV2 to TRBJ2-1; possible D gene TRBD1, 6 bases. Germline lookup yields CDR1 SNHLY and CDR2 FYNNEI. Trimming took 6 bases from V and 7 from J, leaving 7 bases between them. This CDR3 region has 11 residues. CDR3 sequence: CASRTGNEQFF. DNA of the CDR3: TGTGCCAGCAGAACAGGGAATGAGCAGTTCTTC.

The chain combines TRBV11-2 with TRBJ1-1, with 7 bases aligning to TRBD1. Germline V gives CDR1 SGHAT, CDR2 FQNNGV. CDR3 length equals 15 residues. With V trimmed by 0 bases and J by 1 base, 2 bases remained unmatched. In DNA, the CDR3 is TGTGCCAGCAGCTTAGAGCGGACAGGGAACACTGAAGCTTTCTTT. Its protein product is CASSLERTGNTEAFF.

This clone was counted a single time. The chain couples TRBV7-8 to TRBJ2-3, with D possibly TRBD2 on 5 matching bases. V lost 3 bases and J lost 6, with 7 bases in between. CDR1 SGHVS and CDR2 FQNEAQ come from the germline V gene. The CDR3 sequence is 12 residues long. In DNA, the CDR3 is TGTGCCAGCAGCTTTTCGGGGGATACGCAGTATTTT. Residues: CASSFSGDTQYF.

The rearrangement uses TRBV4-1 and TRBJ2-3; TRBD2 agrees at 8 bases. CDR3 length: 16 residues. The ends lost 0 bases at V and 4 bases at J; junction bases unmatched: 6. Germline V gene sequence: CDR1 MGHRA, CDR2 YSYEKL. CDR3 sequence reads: CASSQDVAGFPDTQYF. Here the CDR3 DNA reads TGCGCCAGCAGCCAAGACGTAGCGGGGTTCCCAGATACGCAGTATTTT.

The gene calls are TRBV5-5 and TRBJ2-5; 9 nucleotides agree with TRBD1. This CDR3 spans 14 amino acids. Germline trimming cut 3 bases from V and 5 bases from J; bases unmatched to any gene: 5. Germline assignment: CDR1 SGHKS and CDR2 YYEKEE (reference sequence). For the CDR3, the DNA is TGTGCCAGCAGCTGGACAGGGGCTGGGGAGACCCAGTACTTC. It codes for CASSWTGAGETQYF.

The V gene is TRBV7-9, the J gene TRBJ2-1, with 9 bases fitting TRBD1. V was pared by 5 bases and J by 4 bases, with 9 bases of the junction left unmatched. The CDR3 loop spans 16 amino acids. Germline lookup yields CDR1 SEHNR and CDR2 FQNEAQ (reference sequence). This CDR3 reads CASSPLGGTGYNEQFF. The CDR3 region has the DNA TGTGCCAGCAGCCCATTGGGAGGGACAGGGTACAATGAGCAGTTCTTC.

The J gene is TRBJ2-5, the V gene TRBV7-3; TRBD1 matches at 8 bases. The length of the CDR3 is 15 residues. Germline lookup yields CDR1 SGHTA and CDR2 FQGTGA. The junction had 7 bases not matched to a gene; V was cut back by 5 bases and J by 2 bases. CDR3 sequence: CASSVSGGRQETQYF. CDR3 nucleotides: TGTGCCAGCAGCGTCTCAGGGGGCCGTCAAGAGACCCAGTACTTC.

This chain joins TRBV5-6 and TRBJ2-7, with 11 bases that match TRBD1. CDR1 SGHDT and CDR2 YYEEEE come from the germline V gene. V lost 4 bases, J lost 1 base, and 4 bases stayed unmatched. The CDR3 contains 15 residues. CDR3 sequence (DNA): TGTGCCAGCAGCCTGGGACAGGGGGTATCCTACGAGCAGTACTTC. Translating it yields CASSLGQGVSYEQYF.

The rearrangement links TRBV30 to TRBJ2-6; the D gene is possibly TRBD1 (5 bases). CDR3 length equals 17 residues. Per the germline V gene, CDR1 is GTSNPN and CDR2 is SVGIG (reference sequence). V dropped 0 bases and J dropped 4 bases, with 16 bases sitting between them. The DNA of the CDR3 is TGTGCCTGGAGTGTAGGCCAGGGCCTGTCAGGGGCCAACGTCCTGACTTTC. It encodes CAWSVGQGLSGANVLTF.

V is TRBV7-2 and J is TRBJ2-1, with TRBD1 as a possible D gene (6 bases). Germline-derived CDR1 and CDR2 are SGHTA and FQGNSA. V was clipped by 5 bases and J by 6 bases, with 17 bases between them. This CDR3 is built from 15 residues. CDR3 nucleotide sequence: TGTGCCAGCAGCCCGCTGGGACAAAGTTCCAATGAGCAGTTCTTC. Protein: CASSPLGQSSNEQFF.

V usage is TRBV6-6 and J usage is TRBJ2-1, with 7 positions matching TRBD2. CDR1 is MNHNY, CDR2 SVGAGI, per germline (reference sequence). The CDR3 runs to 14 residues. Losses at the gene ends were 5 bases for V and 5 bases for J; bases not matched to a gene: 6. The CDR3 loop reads CASSKSGLDNEQFF. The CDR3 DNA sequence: TGTGCCAGCAGTAAGAGTGGACTAGACAATGAGCAGTTCTTC.

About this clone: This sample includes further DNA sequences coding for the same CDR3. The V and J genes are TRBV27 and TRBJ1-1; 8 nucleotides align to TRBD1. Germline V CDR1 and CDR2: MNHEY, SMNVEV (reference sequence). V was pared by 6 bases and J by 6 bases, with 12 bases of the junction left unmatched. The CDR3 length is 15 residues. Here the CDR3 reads CASRGSTGVKSEAFF. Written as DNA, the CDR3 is TGTGCCAGCAGGGGATCGACAGGGGTTAAATCTGAAGCTTTCTTT.

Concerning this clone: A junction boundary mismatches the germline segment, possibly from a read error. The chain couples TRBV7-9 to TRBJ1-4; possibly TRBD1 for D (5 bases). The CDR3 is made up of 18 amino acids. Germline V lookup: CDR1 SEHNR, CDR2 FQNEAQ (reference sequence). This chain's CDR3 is CSSSQPWGGSSTNEKLFF. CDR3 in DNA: TGTTCCAGCAGCCAACCGTGGGGGGGAAGCTCAACTAATGAAAAACTGTTTTTT.

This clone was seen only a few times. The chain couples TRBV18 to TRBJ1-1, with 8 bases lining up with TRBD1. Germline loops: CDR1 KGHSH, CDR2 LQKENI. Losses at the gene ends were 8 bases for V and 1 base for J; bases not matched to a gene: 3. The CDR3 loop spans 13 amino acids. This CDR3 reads CASLQGANTEAFF. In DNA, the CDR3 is TGTGCCAGCCTTCAGGGGGCGAACACTGAAGCTTTCTTT.

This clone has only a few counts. Here the CDR3 DNA reads TGCGCCAGCAGCTTGTCGAGCGACTCTGGAAACACCATATATTTT. It yields the protein CASSLSSDSGNTIYF. The chain recombines TRBV5-1 with TRBJ1-3; no reliable D call. The CDR3 has 15 residues. Trimming removed 1 base at V and 0 bases at J, with 8 bases between. Per the germline V gene, CDR1 is SGHRS and CDR2 is YFSETQ.

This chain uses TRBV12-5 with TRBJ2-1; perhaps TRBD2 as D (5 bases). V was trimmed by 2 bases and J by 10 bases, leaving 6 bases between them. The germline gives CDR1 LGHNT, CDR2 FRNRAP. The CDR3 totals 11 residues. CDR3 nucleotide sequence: TGTGCTAGTGGTTTGACGGGGGAGCAGTTCTTC. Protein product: CASGLTGEQFF.